The clone carrying this T cell receptor beta chain has a count of ten or more. Antigen specificity is unknown. Ophthalmopathy patients had moderate-to-severe active disease, CAS ≥3, NOSPECS ≥4, and disease duration under 3 months. These data are taken from a study of T cells in Graves' hyperthyroidism and ophthalmopathy. CDR1 and CDR2 from the germline V gene are LGHDT and YNNKEL (reference sequence). The CDR3 length is 12 residues. With 1 base removed from V and 7 bases from J, the gap between germline ends came to 4 bases. Overall study findings and caveats: Most expanded thyroid clonotypes above 0.001 also appeared in blood. A median around 6.8 months before onset, the model predicted ophthalmopathy.

Amplified TCR beta CDR3 regions came from RNA transcripts. The HTBI primer set drove a first-round RT-PCR of the TCR CDR3. Using its own MiXCR run on the multiplex PCR reads, TCRdb lists one record per CDR3 protein. This sample has hundreds of thousands of distinct CDR3 sequences, with less than 25% found just once. The genes are TRBV3-1 and TRBJ2-2; D unclear. The sequence came from a young man with Graves' ophthalmopathy. The sample was blood. The CDR3 nucleotides read TGTGCCAGCAGCCAAGTCGGCGGGGAGCTGTTTTTT. Protein sequence: CASSQVGGELFF. Complete variable domain (other parts from reference TRBV3-1 and TRBJ2-2): DTAVSQTPKYLVTQMGNDKSIKCEQNLGHDTMYWYKQDSKKFLKIMFSYNNKELIINETVPNRFSPKSPDKAHLNLHINSLELGDSAVYFCASSQVGGELFFGEGSRLTVL.